This TCR beta chain derives from a study of T cells in tuberculosis. On the study more broadly: IGRA-negative adolescents, IGRA-positive adolescents with latent tuberculosis and adults with active tuberculosis formed this South African cohort. Within 7 days of starting treatment, or before, PBMC were stored.

The assay was immunoSEQ multiplex PCR, and TCRdb's table has in-frame clones only and misses some. Found here are tens of thousands of clones, around 93% of them singletons; the top ten hold nearly 2.5%. Germline V lookup: CDR1 MDHEN, CDR2 SYDVKM. The V end was cut by 5 bases, the J end by 2 bases, with 13 bases between. CDR3 size: 14 residues. Study-level findings and limits: Active tuberculosis patients had shorter CDR3-alpha; the beta difference was nonsignificant.

A remark on this clone: Antigen unknown.

Stated time point: new active TB diagnosis, blood taken before or within 7 days of starting treatment. The sequenced sample was PBMCs, obtained at tuberculosis diagnosis. The V and J genes are TRBV28 and TRBJ2-7; D is unresolved. The source is an adult with tuberculosis. The CDR3: CASSPGAATYEQYV. CDR3 sequence (DNA): TGTGCCAGCAGTCCGGGTGCTGCCACCTACGAGCAGTACGTC.